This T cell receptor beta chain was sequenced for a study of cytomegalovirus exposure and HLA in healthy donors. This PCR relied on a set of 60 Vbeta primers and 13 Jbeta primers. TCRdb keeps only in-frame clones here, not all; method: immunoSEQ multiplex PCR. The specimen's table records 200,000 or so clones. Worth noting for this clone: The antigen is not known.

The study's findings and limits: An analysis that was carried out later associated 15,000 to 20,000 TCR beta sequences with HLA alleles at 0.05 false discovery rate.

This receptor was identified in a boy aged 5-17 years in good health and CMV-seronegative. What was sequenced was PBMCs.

The CDR3 nucleotides read TGTGCCAGCAGCGTAGATCACAGGGGGCTGTACGAGCAGTACTTC. It is translated as CASSVDHRGLYEQYF. This sequence joins TRBV9 and TRBJ2-7, with TRBD1 matching over 9 bases. The CDR3 extends over 15 amino acids. The ends lost 0 bases at V and 4 bases at J; junction bases unmatched: 5. CDR1 SGDLS and CDR2 YYNGEE come from the germline V gene.